The TCR beta chain under discussion was sequenced for a study of shared clonotypes between healthy human individuals. Sequenced by immunoSEQ multiplex PCR; TCRdb stores in-frame clones only, minus some. This sample has a few hundred thousand clones, with roughly 96% found just once. Study-level results: When compared with the clonotypes that were shared by all four sorted-subset donors, the non-shared clonotypes turned out to have lower generation probabilities. Enrolling few donors narrowed the genetic and exposure-history diversity that was represented.

Trimming removed 9 bases at V and 1 base at J, with 6 bases between. The germline V gene encodes CDR1 MDHEN and CDR2 SYDVKM. This CDR3 spans 11 amino acids. About this clone: Its antigen is currently unknown.

The clonotype was recovered from a man younger than 40 in good health. The specimen sequenced was memory CD8+ T cells sorted from blood. Described subset: CD45RO+ cells pooled with CCR7-negative TemRA cells. The rearrangement links TRBV28 to TRBJ2-5; D gene ambiguous. DNA for the CDR3: TGTGCCAGGCGATCCCAAGAGACCCAGTACTTC. It yields the protein CARRSQETQYF.